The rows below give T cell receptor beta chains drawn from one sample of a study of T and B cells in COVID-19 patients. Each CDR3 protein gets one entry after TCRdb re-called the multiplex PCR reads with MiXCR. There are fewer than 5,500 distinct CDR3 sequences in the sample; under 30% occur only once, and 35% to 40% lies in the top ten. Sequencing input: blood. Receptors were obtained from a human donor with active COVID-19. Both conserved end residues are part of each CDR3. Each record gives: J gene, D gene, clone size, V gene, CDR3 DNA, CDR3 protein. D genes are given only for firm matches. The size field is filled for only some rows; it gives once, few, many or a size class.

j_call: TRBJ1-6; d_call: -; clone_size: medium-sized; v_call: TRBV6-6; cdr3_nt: TGTGCCAGCAACGGGAGGCAGAAGAATTCACCCCTCCACTTT; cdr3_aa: CASNGRQKNSPLHF
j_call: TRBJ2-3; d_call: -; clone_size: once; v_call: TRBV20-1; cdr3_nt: TGCAGTGCTAGAGATCAGGGCGACGGGACAGATACGCAGTATTTT; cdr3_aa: CSARDQGDGTDTQYF
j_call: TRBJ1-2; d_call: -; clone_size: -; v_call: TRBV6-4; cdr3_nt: TGTGCCAGCAGGCAACAGGGAGGCTATGGCTACACCTTC; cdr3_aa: CASRQQGGYGYTF
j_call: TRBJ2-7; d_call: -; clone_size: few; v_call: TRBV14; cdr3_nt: TGTGCCAGCAGCCCCTGGGGGGACAACGAGCAGTACTTC; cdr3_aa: CASSPWGDNEQYF
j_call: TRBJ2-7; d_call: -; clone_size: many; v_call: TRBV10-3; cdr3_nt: TGTGCCATCAACGGGGGGCCCAGCGAGCAGTACTTC; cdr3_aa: CAINGGPSEQYF
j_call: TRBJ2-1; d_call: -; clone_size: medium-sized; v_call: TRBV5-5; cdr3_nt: TGTGCCAGCAGCTTGCACAGGGAGAATGAGCAGTTCTTC; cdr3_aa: CASSLHRENEQFF
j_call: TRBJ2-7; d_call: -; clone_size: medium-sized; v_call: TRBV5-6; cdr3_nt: TGTGCCAGCAGCTTGGCTTGGAGGGAGGCGTACTTC; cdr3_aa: CASSLAWREAYF
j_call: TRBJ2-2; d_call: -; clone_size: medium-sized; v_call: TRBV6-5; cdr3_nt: TGTGCCAGCAGTTTTTCACGGGAGTTGGGGAACGGGGAGCTGTTTTTT; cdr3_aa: CASSFSRELGNGELFF
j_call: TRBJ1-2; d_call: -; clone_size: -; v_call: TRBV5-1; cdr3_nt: TGCGCCAGCAGCTTGGCGGGATTGGACTATGGCTACACCTTC; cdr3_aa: CASSLAGLDYGYTF
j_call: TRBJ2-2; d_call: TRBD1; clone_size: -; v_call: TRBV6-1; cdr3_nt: TGTGCCAGCAGGGGGGGACAGGGGGTGGTACGGGCCCCCGGGGAGCTGTTTTTT; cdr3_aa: CASRGGQGVVRAPGELFF
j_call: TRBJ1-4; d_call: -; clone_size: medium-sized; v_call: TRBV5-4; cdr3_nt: TGTGCCAGCAGCTTGGACAGGTTTGACGAAAAACTGTTTTTT; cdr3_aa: CASSLDRFDEKLFF
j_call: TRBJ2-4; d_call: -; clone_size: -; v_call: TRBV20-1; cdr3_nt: TGCAGTGCTAGAAAGGAGGCCAGAAACATTCAGTACTTC; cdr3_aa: CSARKEARNIQYF
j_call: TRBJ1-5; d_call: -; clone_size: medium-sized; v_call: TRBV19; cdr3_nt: TGTGCCAGTAGTATTGCCAGCTATAGCAATCAGCCCCAGCATTTT; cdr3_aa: CASSIASYSNQPQHF
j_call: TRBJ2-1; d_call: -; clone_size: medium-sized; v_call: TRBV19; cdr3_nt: TGTGCCAGTAGTATCGCCCAAAATCCCTCCTACAATGAGCAGTTCTTC; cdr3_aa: CASSIAQNPSYNEQFF
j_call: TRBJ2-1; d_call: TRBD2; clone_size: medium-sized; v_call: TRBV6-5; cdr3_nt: TGTGCCAGCAGTTTCGGACTAGCGGGAGACGTAATGAATGAGCAGTTCTTC; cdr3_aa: CASSFGLAGDVMNEQFF
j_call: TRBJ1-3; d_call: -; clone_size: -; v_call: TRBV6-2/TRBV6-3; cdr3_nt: TGTGCCAGCAGTTACGGGGGAACTGGAAACACCATATATTTT; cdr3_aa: CASSYGGTGNTIYF
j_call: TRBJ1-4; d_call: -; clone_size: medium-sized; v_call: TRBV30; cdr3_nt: TGTGCCTGGAGTGTTCCCCAGGGAGTCAAAGAAAAACTGTTTTTT; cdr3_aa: CAWSVPQGVKEKLFF
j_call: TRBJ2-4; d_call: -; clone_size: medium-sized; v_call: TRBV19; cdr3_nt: TGTGCCAGTAGCGACCAAGCCAAAAACATTCAGTACTTC; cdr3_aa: CASSDQAKNIQYF
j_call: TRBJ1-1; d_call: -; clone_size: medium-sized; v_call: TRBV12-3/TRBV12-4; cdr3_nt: TGTGCCAGCAGTCCAAGGTCAGGGAGCACTGAAGCTTTCTTT; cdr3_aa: CASSPRSGSTEAFF
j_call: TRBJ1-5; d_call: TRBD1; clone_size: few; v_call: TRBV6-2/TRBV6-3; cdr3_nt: TGTGCCATCGGGAAGGGGACAGGGGGTCAGCCCCAGCATTTT; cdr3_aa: CAIGKGTGGQPQHF
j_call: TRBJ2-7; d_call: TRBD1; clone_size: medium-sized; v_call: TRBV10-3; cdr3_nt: TGTGCCATCGGGGACAGCGAGCAGTACTTC; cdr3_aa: CAIGDSEQYF
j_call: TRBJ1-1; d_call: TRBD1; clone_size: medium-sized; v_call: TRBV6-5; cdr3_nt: TGTGCCAGCAGCTTCGGACAGGGGACGCTCGGCACTGAAGCTTTCTTT; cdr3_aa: CASSFGQGTLGTEAFF
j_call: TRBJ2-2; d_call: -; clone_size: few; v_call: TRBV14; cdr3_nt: TGTGCCACCGGACAGTCCGGGGAGCTGTTTTTT; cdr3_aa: CATGQSGELFF
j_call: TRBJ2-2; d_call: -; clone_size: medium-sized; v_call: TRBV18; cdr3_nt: TGTGCCAGCTCACCACCGATGGGGGGCACCGGGGAGCTGTTTTTT; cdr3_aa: CASSPPMGGTGELFF
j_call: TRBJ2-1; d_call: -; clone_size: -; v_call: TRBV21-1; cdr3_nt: TGTGCCAGCAGCAAAGGTTCGGGGGGCTTCTACAATGAGCAGTTCTTC; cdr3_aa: CASSKGSGGFYNEQFF
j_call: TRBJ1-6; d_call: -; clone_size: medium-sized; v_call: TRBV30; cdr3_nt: TGTGCCTGGAGTGTAACCTCACCCCTCCACTTT; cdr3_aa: CAWSVTSPLHF
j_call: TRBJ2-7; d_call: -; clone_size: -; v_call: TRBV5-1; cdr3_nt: TGCGCCAGCAGCTTGGCAGGGACGTCCCACGAGCAGTACTTC; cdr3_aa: CASSLAGTSHEQYF
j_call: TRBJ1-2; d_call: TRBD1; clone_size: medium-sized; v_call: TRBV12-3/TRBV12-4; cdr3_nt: TGTGCCAGCAATTCCGGGACAGTCGCACTTGGCTACACCTTC; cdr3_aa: CASNSGTVALGYTF
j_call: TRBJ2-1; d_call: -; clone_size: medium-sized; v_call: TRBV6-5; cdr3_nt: TGTGCCAGCAGTTACTCTCCCCTAACGACGATTAACAATGAGCAGTTCTTC; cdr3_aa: CASSYSPLTTINNEQFF
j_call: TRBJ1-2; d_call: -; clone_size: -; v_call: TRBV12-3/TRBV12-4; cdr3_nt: TGTGCCAGCAGCTTCGGGGGATCCTATAAGAACTATGGCTACACCTTC; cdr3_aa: CASSFGGSYKNYGYTF
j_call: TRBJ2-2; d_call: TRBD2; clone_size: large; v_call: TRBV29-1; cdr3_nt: TGCAGCGTTGGGCGGGAGAAGAACACCGGGGAGCTGTTTTTT; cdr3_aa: CSVGREKNTGELFF
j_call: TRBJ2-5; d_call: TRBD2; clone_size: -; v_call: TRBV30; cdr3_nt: TGTGCCTGGAGTGGACTAGCGGGAGTGGGTGAGACCCAGTACTTC; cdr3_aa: CAWSGLAGVGETQYF
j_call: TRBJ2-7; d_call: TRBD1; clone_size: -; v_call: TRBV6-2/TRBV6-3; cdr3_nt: TGTGCCAGCAGTAGGGACAGGTCCTCCTACGAGCAGTACTTC; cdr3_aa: CASSRDRSSYEQYF
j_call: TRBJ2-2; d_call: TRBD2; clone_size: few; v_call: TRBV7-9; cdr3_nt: TGTGCCAGCAGCAAGACTAGCGCCTCGAACACCGGGGAGCTGTTTTTT; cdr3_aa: CASSKTSASNTGELFF
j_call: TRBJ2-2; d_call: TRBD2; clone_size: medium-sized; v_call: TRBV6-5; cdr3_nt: TGTGCCAGCACCAGGGGAGCGGGGGCCGGGAACACCGGGGAGCTGTTTTTT; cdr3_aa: CASTRGAGAGNTGELFF
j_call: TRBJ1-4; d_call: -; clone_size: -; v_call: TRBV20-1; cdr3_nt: TGCAGTGCTAGGGAGGGGACTAATGAAAAACTGTTTTTT; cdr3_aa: CSAREGTNEKLFF
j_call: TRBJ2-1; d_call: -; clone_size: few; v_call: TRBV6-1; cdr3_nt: TGTGCCAGCAGTGAAAGTGGGTGGGCGGGATACTCCTACAATGAGCAGTTCTTC; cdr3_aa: CASSESGWAGYSYNEQFF
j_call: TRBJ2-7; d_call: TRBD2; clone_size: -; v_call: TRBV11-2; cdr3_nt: TGTGCCAGCAGCTCCACTTCGACTAGCGGGAGCTTCTACGAGCAGTACTTC; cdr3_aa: CASSSTSTSGSFYEQYF
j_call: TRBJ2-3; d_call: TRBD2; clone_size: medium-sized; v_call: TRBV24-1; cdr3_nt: TGTGCCACCAGTGATCTGGGATATGTGGGAGGGCTAGATAGCACAGATACGCAGTATTTT; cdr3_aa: CATSDLGYVGGLDSTDTQYF
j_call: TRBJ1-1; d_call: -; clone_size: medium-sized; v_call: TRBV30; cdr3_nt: TGTGCCTGGAGTGGCACAGGGTGGACTGAAGCTTTCTTT; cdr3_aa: CAWSGTGWTEAFF
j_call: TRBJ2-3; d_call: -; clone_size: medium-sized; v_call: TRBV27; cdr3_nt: TGTGCCAGCAGTTCCTACCCCTTTAGCGGATCTAGCACAGATACGCAGTATTTT; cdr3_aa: CASSSYPFSGSSTDTQYF
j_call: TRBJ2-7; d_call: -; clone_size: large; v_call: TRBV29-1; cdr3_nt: TGCAGCGTTGCTTGGGGGTGGGGCGAGCAGTACTTC; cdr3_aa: CSVAWGWGEQYF
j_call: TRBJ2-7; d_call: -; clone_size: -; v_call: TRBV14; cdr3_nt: TGTGCCAGCAGCCAAGAGGCCGGTCCCTACGAGCAGTACTTC; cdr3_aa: CASSQEAGPYEQYF
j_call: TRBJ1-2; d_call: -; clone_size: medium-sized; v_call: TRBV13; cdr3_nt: TGTGCCAGCGAAGGACAACGAGCCCTCTATGGCTACACCTTC; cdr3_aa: CASEGQRALYGYTF
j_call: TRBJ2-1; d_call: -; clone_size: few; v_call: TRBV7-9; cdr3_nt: TGTGCCAGCAGCTTAGCGCTAGGGTTCAACAATGAGCAGTTCTTC; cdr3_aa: CASSLALGFNNEQFF
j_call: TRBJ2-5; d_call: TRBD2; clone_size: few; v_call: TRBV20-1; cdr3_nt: TGCAGTGCCATATCCGGACTAGCGGGACAAGAGACCCAGTACTTC; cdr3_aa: CSAISGLAGQETQYF
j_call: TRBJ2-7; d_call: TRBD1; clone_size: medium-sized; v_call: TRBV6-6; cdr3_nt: TGTGCCAGCAGTTACCCGGACAGGGCCCTTTACGAGCAGTACTTC; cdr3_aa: CASSYPDRALYEQYF
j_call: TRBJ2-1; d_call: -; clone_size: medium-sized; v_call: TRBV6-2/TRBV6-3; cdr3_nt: TGTGCCAGCCAGGACAGAAGATACAATGAGCAGTTCTTC; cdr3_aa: CASQDRRYNEQFF
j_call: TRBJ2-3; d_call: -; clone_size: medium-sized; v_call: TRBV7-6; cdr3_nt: TGTGCCAGCAGTTCCCGTATCGACAGAGTAGATACGCAGTATTTT; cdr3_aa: CASSSRIDRVDTQYF
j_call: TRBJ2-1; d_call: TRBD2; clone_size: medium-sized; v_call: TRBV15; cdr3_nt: TGTGCCACCAGCAGGGGAGGACTAGCGGGAGGGCTGGGAGACAATGAGCAGTTCTTC; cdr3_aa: CATSRGGLAGGLGDNEQFF
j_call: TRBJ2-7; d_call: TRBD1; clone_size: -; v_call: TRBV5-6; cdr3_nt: TGTGCCAGAAGCTTGACACAGGGGATATACGAGCAGTACTTC; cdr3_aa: CARSLTQGIYEQYF